This T cell receptor (beta chain) was identified during a study of T cells in Graves' hyperthyroidism and ophthalmopathy. As for the study in general: Blood from the periphery was taken at initial diagnosis, before any treatment. Study-level findings and limits: Ophthalmopathy was identified by the model a median 6.5 months ahead of onset.

The germline V gene has CDR1 SGHVS and CDR2 FQNEAQ. Trimming pared 5 bases from V and 1 base from J, leaving 17 bases between. This CDR3 spans 16 amino acids. Exclusions: uncontrolled infection, other autoimmune disease, pregnancy, lactation. Diagnostic decisions used clinical symptoms, serum thyroxine and TRAb, thyroid ultrasound and orbital computed tomography. RNA transcripts were the template for amplifying TCR beta CDR3 regions. The HTBI primer set was used in a first-round RT-PCR of the TCR CDR3. A single record per CDR3 protein comes from TCRdb applying MiXCR to the multiplex PCR reads. Among around 430,000 distinct CDR3 sequences listed, under 15% were seen once. This clonotype turned up a few times. The antigen is unknown. In this CDR3 the conserved last residue, phenylalanine or tryptophan, is missing, so a read error is likely.

The J gene is TRBJ1-1, the V gene TRBV7-8, with D unresolved. The clonotype comes from a woman between 25 and 40 years old with Graves' hyperthyroidism. What was sequenced was blood. The CDR3 is CASSPAQDWRNTEAFL. CDR3 nucleotides: TGTGCCAGCAGCCCCGCCCAGGATTGGAGGAACACTGAAGCTTTCCTT.